The text below deals with one TCR beta chain. Trimming removed 8 bases at V and 1 base at J, with 17 bases between. Per germline, CDR1 SQVTM and CDR2 ANQGSEA. The CDR3 covers 14 residues. The entry originates in a study of T cells after posttransplantation cyclophosphamide. Cells defined as naive were viable CD3+CD4+ or CD3+CD8+ and CCR7+CD45RA+CD45RO-CD95-CD27+CD28+. Peripheral blood was collected from the related graft donor on the marrow donation day. Using immunoSEQ multiplex PCR, the repertoire was profiled, and TCRdb retains in-frame clones only, with some absent. This sample has some 9,400 clones, with 95% to 98% found just once.

This rearrangement joins TRBV29-1 to TRBJ1-1; D is undetermined. This TCR was sampled from an older woman in good health, CMV-negative, and a related stem cell transplant donor. The sequenced material came from naive CD4+ T cells sorted from PBMCs. The CDR3 loop is CSTKAWRGNTEAFF. In DNA, the CDR3 is TGCAGCACCAAGGCGTGGCGCGGGAACACTGAAGCTTTCTTT.